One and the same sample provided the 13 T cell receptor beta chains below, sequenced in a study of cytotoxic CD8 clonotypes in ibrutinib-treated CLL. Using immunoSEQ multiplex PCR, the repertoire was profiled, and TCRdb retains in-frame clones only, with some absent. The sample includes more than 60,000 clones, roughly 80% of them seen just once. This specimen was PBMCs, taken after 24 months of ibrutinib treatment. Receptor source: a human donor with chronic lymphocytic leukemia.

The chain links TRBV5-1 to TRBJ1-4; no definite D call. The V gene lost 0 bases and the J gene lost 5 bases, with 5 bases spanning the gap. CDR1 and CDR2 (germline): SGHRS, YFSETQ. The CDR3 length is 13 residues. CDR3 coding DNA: TGCGCCAGCAGCTTGGGGCAGAATGAAAAACTGTTTTTT. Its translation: CASSLGQNEKLFF. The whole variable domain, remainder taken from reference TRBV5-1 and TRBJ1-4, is KAGVTQTPRYLIKTRGQQVTLSCSPISGHRSVSWYQQTPGQGLQFLFEYFSETQRNKGNFPGRFSGRQFSNSRSEMNVSTLELGDSALYLCASSLGQNEKLFFGSGTQLSVL.

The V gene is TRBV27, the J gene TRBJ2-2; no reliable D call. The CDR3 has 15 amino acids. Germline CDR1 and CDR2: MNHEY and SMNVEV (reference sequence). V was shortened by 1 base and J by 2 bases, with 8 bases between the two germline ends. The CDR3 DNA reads TGTGCCAGCAGTTTATATGGACCCAACACCGGGGAGCTGTTTTTT. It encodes CASSLYGPNTGELFF.

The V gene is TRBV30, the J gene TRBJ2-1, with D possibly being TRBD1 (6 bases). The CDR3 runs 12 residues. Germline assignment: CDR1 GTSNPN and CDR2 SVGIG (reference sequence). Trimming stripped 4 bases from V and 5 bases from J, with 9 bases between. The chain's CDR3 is CAWTRTDNEQFF. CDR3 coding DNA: TGTGCCTGGACACGGACAGACAATGAGCAGTTCTTC.

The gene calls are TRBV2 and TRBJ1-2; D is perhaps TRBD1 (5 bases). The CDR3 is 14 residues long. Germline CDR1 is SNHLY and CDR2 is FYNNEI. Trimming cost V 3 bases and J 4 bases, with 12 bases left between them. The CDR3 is CASSDLGVSYGYTF. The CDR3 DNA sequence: TGTGCCAGCAGTGATTTAGGGGTTAGCTATGGCTACACCTTC.

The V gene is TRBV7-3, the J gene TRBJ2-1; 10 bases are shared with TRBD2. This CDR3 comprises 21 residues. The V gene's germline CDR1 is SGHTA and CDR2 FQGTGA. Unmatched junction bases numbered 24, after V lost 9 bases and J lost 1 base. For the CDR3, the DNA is TGTGCCAGAACGGGACAGGTCATAGGAATTCTAGCGGGAGCGTCCTACAATGAGCAGTTCTTC. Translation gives CARTGQVIGILAGASYNEQFF.

The CDR3 DNA sequence: TGTGCCAGCAGCTTGGAAGGGGGCGAGCAGTACTTC. It translates to CASSLEGGEQYF. The chain combines TRBV5-4 with TRBJ2-7, with D possibly TRBD1 on 6 matching bases. Trimming cost V 0 bases and J 6 bases, with 7 bases left between them. This CDR3 comprises 12 residues. Per germline, CDR1 SGHNT and CDR2 YYREEE (reference sequence).

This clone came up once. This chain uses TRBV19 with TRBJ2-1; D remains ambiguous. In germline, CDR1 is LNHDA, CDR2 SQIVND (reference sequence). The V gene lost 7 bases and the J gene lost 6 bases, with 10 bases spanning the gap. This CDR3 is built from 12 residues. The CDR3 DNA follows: TGTGCCAGTACCGATAGCCCCAATGAGCAGTTCTTC. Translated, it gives CASTDSPNEQFF.

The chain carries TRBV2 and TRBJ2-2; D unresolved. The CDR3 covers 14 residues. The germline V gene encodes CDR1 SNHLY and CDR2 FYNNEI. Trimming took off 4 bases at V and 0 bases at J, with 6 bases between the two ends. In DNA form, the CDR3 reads TGTGCCAGCAGTGTCGGACCGAACACCGGGGAGCTGTTTTTT. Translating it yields CASSVGPNTGELFF.

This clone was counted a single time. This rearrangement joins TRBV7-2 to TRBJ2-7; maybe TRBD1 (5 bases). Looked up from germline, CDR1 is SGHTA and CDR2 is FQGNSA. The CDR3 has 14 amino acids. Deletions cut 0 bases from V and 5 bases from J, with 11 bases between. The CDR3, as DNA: TGTGCCAGCAGCTTAGCCAGGGATAGTGACGAGCAGTACTTC. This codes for CASSLARDSDEQYF.

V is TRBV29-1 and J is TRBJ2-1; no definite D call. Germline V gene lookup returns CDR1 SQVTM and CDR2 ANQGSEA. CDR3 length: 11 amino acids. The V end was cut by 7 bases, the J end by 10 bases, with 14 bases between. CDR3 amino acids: CSAIPEREQFF. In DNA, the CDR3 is TGCAGCGCAATACCCGAGAGGGAGCAGTTCTTC.

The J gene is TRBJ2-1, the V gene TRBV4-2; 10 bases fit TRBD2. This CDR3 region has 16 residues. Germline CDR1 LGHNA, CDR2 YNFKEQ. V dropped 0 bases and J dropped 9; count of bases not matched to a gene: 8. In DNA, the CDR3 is TGTGCCAGCAGCCAAGAAATGGGACTAGCGTCAGGTGAGCAGTTCTTC. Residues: CASSQEMGLASGEQFF.

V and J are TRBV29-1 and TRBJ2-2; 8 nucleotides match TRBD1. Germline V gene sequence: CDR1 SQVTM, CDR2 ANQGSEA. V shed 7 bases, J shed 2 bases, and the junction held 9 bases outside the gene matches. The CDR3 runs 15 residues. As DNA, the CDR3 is TGCAGCGCTCTTACAGGGGGGATTAACACCGGGGAGCTGTTTTTT. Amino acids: CSALTGGINTGELFF.

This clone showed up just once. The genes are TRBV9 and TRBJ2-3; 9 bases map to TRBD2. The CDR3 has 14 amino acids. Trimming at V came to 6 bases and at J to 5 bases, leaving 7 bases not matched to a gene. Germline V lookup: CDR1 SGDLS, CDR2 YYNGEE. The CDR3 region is CASTPIAGVDTQYF. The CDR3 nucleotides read TGTGCCAGCACCCCAATAGCGGGAGTAGATACGCAGTATTTT.